This T cell receptor (beta chain) was profiled in a study of T cell clonotyping in hematopoietic cell transplantation. General study findings and limits: At the given depth, recipient repertoires were over 95% de novo clonotypes.

The table came from immunoSEQ multiplex PCR; TCRdb's copy has only in-frame clones and leaves some out. The table records approximately 6,200 clones, 90% of them present only once. On this clone: Its cognate antigen is unknown.

Trimming stripped 0 bases from V and 0 bases from J, with 6 bases between. Per the germline V gene, CDR1 is MNHEY and CDR2 is SMNVEV (reference sequence). The CDR3 has 15 amino acids. The sequence was obtained from a female patient aged 45 to 65 who had an allogeneic stem cell transplant from an unrelated donor, so T cells may come from the graft donor. Some clones in this sample may be carry-over from other donors' samples. The sample in question was peripheral blood mononuclear cells, obtained 100 days after allogeneic stem cell transplant. This rearrangement joins TRBV27 to TRBJ1-5; no definite D call. The CDR3 DNA reads as TGTGCCAGCAGTTTATCGCGCAGTAGCAATCAGCCCCAGCATTTT. This codes for CASSLSRSSNQPQHF.